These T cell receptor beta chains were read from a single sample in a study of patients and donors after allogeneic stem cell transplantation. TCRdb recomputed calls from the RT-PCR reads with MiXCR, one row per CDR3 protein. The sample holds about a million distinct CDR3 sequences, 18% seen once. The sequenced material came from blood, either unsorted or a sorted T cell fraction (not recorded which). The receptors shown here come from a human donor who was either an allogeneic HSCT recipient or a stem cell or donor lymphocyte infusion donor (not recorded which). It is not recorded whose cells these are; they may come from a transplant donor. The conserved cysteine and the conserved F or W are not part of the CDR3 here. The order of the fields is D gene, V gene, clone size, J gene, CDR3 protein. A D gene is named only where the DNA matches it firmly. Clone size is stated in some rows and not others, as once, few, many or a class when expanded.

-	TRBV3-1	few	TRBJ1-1	ASSQDRVVTEAF
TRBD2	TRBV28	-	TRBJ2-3	ASKSRLAGSTDTQY
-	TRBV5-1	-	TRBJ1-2	ASSTSGDSYGYT
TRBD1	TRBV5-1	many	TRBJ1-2	ASSLDRGDYGYT
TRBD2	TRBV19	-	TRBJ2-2	ASTRPSGGARNTGELF
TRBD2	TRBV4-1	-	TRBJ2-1	ASSQDREGRVVYNEQF
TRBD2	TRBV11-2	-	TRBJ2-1	ASSDGLAPYNEQF
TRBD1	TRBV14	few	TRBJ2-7	ASSYKGDRVYEQY
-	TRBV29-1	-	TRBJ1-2	SVEEPRQGMDGYT
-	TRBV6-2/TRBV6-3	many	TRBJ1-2	ASSYPEEGYT
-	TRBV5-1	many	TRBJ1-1	ASSIGTTEAF
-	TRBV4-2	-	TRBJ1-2	ASSQDDWGEGYT
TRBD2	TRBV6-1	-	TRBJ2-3	ASSRGTRVDRDTQY
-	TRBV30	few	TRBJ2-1	AWRSLDHEQF
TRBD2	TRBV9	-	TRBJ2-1	ASSVSSGSHNEQF
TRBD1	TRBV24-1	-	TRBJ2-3	ATSDRGQGELDTQY
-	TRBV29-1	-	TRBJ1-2	SVEDWPGYGYT
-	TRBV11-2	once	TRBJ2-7	ASSDGWGRSSYEQY